A single sample gave rise to the 25 T cell receptor beta chains below, sequenced in a study of blood T cell repertoires in COVID-19. The repertoire was sequenced with immunoSEQ multiplex PCR; TCRdb's copy has only in-frame clones and lacks some. The profile shows tens of thousands of clones, 87% of them singletons. Sequencing was carried out using peripheral blood. The receptors were gathered from a male donor with acute or convalescent COVID-19.

CDR3 DNA sequence: TGCGCCAGCAGTCCGGGGTGGGTGGGCACAGATACGCAGTATTTT. Its translation is CASSPGWVGTDTQYF. The chain has TRBV10-2 and TRBJ2-3, with TRBD2 as a possible D gene (5 bases). The V gene lost 5 bases and the J gene lost 1 base, with 13 bases spanning the gap. The CDR3 has 15 residues. Germline-derived CDR1 and CDR2 are WSHSY and SAAADI.

The rearrangement uses TRBV7-9 and TRBJ1-6; TRBD1 might be the D (5 bases). V was pared by 8 bases and J by 9 bases, with 20 bases between. CDR3 size: 15 residues. CDR1 and CDR2 (germline): SEHNR, FQNEAQ (reference sequence). The CDR3 loop reads CASGITGSRSSPLHF. In nucleotides, the CDR3 is TGTGCCAGCGGGATAACAGGTTCCCGGTCTTCACCCCTCCACTTT.

This clone turned up a few times. The rearrangement joins TRBV27 to TRBJ2-1; TRBD1 matches 10 bases. This CDR3 comprises 22 residues. With 6 bases clipped from V and 4 bases from J, the junction kept 27 bases outside the gene matches. The germline CDR1 and CDR2 sequences are MNHEY and SMNVEV (reference sequence). Here the CDR3 DNA reads TGTGCCAGCAGAAGAAAACCCCCGGGACAGGGGCGCCCCGGACTACCTTACAATGAGCAGTTCTTC. Its translation: CASRRKPPGQGRPGLPYNEQFF.

CDR3 region: CASSPGISSSGNTIYF. The DNA of the CDR3 is TGTGCCAGCTCGCCCGGGATTTCCAGCTCTGGAAACACCATATATTTT. The rearrangement joins TRBV18 to TRBJ1-3; D is unclear. Germline CDR1 and CDR2: KGHSH and LQKENI. Trimming left V 6 bases short and J 0 bases short, with 15 bases between. The CDR3 has 16 amino acids.

CDR3 sequence: CASSLEGGRITNEKLFF. CDR3 coding DNA: TGCGCCAGCAGCTTGGAAGGGGGTCGGATCACTAATGAAAAACTGTTTTTT. The V gene is TRBV5-1, the J gene TRBJ1-4, with D perhaps matching TRBD1 (6 bases). CDR3 length: 17 amino acids. In germline, CDR1 is SGHRS, CDR2 YFSETQ. V lost 0 bases, J lost 2 bases, and 14 bases lay in between.

The chain uses TRBV14 and TRBJ1-5; D call uncertain. Per the germline V gene, CDR1 is SGHDN and CDR2 is FVKESK. Trimming stripped 1 base from V and 0 bases from J, with 10 bases between. This CDR3 has 16 amino acids. CDR3 protein: CASSQVKRYSNQPQHF. The CDR3, as DNA: TGTGCCAGCAGCCAAGTTAAACGCTATAGCAATCAGCCCCAGCATTTT.

The chain uses TRBV5-1 and TRBJ2-3; 7 bases map to TRBD2. Trimming removed 0 bases from V and 4 bases from J; junction bases left unmatched: 5. CDR1 is SGHRS and CDR2 is YFSETQ in the germline V gene. The CDR3 runs to 15 residues. CDR3 protein: CASSLVGTTSDTQYF. The CDR3 DNA sequence: TGCGCCAGCAGCTTGGTTGGGACTACTTCAGATACGCAGTATTTT.

The rearrangement joins TRBV7-2 to TRBJ1-4; 9 positions agree with TRBD1. This CDR3 region has 14 residues. Trimming at V came to 5 bases and at J to 4 bases, leaving 2 bases not matched to a gene. The germline gives CDR1 SGHTA, CDR2 FQGNSA. Here the CDR3 reads CASSPGQGNEKLFF. The CDR3 coding sequence is TGTGCCAGCAGCCCGGGACAGGGTAATGAAAAACTGTTTTTT.

V is TRBV12-3 or TRBV12-4 and J is TRBJ1-5, with a possible D match to TRBD1 (5 bases). Trimming took off 6 bases at V and 4 bases at J, with 10 bases between the two ends. The CDR3 contains 13 residues. The DNA of the CDR3 is TGTGCCAGCAGGGGGCTGGAAAATCAGCCCCAGCATTTT. Translating it yields CASRGLENQPQHF.

The chain has TRBV10-3 and TRBJ2-2; D call uncertain. Trimming left V 2 bases short and J 0 bases short, with 7 bases between. This CDR3 spans 15 amino acids. Germline V gene lookup returns CDR1 ENHRY and CDR2 SYGVKD. The CDR3 region has the DNA TGTGCCATCAGTGAGGGGCCCTCGAACACCGGGGAGCTGTTTTTT. Its protein is CAISEGPSNTGELFF.

The V and J genes are TRBV6-5 and TRBJ1-2; 7 bases agree with TRBD1. The CDR3 is made up of 14 amino acids. V lost 7 bases, J lost 3 bases, and 8 bases stayed unmatched. Per germline, CDR1 MNHEY and CDR2 SVGAGI. CDR3 DNA: TGTGCCAGCATCGATAGGGGGCGCGACTATGGCTACACCTTC. Protein: CASIDRGRDYGYTF.

This chain uses TRBV5-1 with TRBJ1-6; possibly TRBD1 for D (6 bases). Germline V gene sequence: CDR1 SGHRS, CDR2 YFSETQ. The CDR3 spans 15 residues. Trimming removed 0 bases at V and 8 bases at J, with 12 bases between. The CDR3 DNA sequence: TGCGCCAGCAGCTTGGAAGGAGGGGGGGATTCACCCCTCCACTTT. Translating gives CASSLEGGGDSPLHF.

This clone has just a few counts. A read error may produce the germline difference seen at one junction end. CDR3 sequence reads: CNVQEPSSHTQYF. CDR3 sequence (DNA): TGCAACGTTCAGGAACCCTCTTCTCATACGCAGTATTTT. The J gene is TRBJ2-3, the V gene TRBV29-1; D not certain. The CDR3 loop spans 13 amino acids. Germline CDR1 is SQVTM and CDR2 is ANQGSEA.

The chain is built from TRBV6-2 or TRBV6-3 and TRBJ2-1, with 10 bases matching TRBD2. Germline CDR1 reads MNHEY; CDR2 reads SVGEGT. The CDR3 runs 15 residues. V trimming: 5 bases; J trimming: 4 bases; junction bases outside the gene matches: 5. The CDR3 coding sequence is TGTGCCAGCAGTGCTCTAGCGGGGGAGTACAATGAGCAGTTCTTC. As protein: CASSALAGEYNEQFF.

The rearrangement uses TRBV7-9 and TRBJ1-2, with TRBD1 as a possible D gene (6 bases). With 2 bases removed from V and 4 bases from J, the gap between germline ends came to 14 bases. This CDR3 has 15 residues. Germline V gives CDR1 SEHNR, CDR2 FQNEAQ (reference sequence). The CDR3 DNA reads as TGTGCCAGCAGCTTAAGTGGACAGAGGTCCTATGGCTACACCTTC. Translating it yields CASSLSGQRSYGYTF.

V is TRBV19 and J is TRBJ1-6; the D gene is possibly TRBD1 (5 bases). The CDR3 covers 14 residues. V lost 7 bases to trimming and J lost 8 bases, with 15 bases between them. CDR1 and CDR2 from the germline V gene are LNHDA and SQIVND (reference sequence). The CDR3 bases are TGTGCCAGTAACGACAGACCCAAGGATTCACCCCTCCACTTT. Encoded protein: CASNDRPKDSPLHF.

The table lists this clone with a count of one. CDR3 DNA: TGTGCCAGCAGCCCCTCGGACAGGGGGGCCGAAGCTTTCTTT. Residues: CASSPSDRGAEAFF. V and J are TRBV28 and TRBJ1-1, with TRBD1 matching over 10 bases. After removal of 6 bases from V and 8 bases from J, the junction contained 9 bases not matched to a gene. Per germline, CDR1 MDHEN and CDR2 SYDVKM. CDR3 length: 14 amino acids.

This chain joins TRBV5-6 and TRBJ2-5; 11 bases line up with TRBD2. This CDR3 is 16 amino acids long. Germline lookup yields CDR1 SGHDT and CDR2 YYEEEE. The V and J ends lost 0 bases and 7 bases, in that order; junction bases with no gene match: 8. The chain's CDR3 is CASSLASSGGTGTQYF. CDR3 nucleotides: TGTGCCAGCAGCTTGGCTTCTAGCGGGGGGACTGGGACCCAGTACTTC.

The rearrangement uses TRBV3-1 (or the pseudogene TRBV3-2) and TRBJ1-1; perhaps TRBD1 as D (5 bases). V dropped 4 bases and J dropped 3 bases, with 18 bases sitting between them. Germline lookup yields CDR1 LGHDT and CDR2 YNNKEL (reference sequence). The CDR3 is 16 amino acids. In DNA form, the CDR3 reads TGTGCCAGCAGCCCGCAGGGCATGGGGTTTGACACTGAAGCTTTCTTT. This sequence encodes CASSPQGMGFDTEAFF.

The J gene is TRBJ2-5, the V gene TRBV7-2, with 8 nucleotides matching TRBD2. The junction had 6 bases not matched to a gene; V was cut back by 2 bases and J by 1 base. Germline CDR1 SGHTA, CDR2 FQGNSA. The CDR3 loop spans 16 amino acids. This CDR3 is CASSLTPSGPQETQYF. The CDR3 region has the DNA TGTGCCAGCAGCTTAACGCCTAGCGGGCCCCAAGAGACCCAGTACTTC. The whole variable domain, filled in from reference TRBV7-2 and TRBJ2-5, reads GAGVSQSPSNKVTEKGKDVELRCDPISGHTALYWYRQSLGQGLEFLIYFQGNSAPDKSGLPSDRFSAERTGGSVSTLTIQRTQQEDSAVYLCASSLTPSGPQETQYFGPGTRLLVL.

The rearrangement links TRBV11-1 to TRBJ2-5; 11 bases match TRBD1. Germline V gene sequence: CDR1 SGHAT, CDR2 FQDESV (reference sequence). The CDR3 length is 14 residues. V lost 4 bases, J lost 4 bases, and 2 bases stayed unmatched. Here the CDR3 reads CASSSGQGAETQYF. The DNA for the CDR3 is TGTGCCAGCAGCTCCGGACAGGGGGCAGAGACCCAGTACTTC.

The chain links TRBV11-1 to TRBJ2-1, with TRBD2 matching over 14 bases. V lost 0 bases and J lost 10; bases outside the gene matches: 5. The CDR3 length is 16 residues. The germline V gene encodes CDR1 SGHAT and CDR2 FQDESV (reference sequence). The CDR3 nucleotides are TGTGCCAGCAGCTTAGCGACTAGCGGGGGGGCCGGGGAGCAGTTCTTC. Protein product: CASSLATSGGAGEQFF.

V and J are TRBV27 and TRBJ1-2; D might be TRBD1 (6 bases). The V end was cut by 3 bases, the J end by 8 bases, with 19 bases between. This CDR3 has 15 amino acids. Germline loops: CDR1 MNHEY, CDR2 SMNVEV (reference sequence). The CDR3 spells CASSFRDTVAGGYTF. The CDR3 nucleotides read TGTGCCAGCAGTTTTCGGGACACAGTTGCGGGCGGCTACACCTTC.

The chain combines TRBV7-2 with TRBJ2-1; D might be TRBD2 (6 bases). This CDR3 spans 12 amino acids. Germline V gene sequence: CDR1 SGHTA, CDR2 FQGNSA. The germline V and J ends were trimmed by 2 bases and 12 bases, with 11 bases remaining between them. The CDR3 DNA reads as TGTGCCAGCAGCTTACGCGGGGCGGGGCAGTTCTTC. Its translation: CASSLRGAGQFF.

This clone was detected a few times. This chain connects TRBV18 to TRBJ1-1; 8 bases line up with TRBD1. V was pared by 3 bases and J by 5 bases, with 5 bases of the junction left unmatched. The CDR3 is made up of 14 amino acids. Per the germline V gene, CDR1 is KGHSH and CDR2 is LQKENI. The CDR3 DNA follows: TGTGCCAGCTCACCCGGACAGGGTACTACTGAAGCTTTCTTT. Its protein product is CASSPGQGTTEAFF.